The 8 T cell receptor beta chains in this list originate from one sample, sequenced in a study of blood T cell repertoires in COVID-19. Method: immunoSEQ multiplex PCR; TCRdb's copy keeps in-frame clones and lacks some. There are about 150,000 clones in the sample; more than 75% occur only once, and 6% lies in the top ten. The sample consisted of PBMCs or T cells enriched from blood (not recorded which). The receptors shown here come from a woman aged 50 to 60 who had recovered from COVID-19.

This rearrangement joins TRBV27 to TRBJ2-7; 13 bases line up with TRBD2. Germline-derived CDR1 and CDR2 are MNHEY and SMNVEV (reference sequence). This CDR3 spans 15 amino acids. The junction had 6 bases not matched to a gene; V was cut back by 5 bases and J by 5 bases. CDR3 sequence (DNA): TGTGCCAGCAGTACCCGACTAGCGGGGGGCCACGAGCAGTACTTC. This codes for CASSTRLAGGHEQYF.

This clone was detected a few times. CDR3 nucleotide sequence: TGCGCCAGCAAGGGACAGGCGAATCAAGAGACCCAGTACTTC. This sequence encodes CASKGQANQETQYF. This chain links TRBV5-1 with TRBJ2-5; 8 bases line up with TRBD1. In germline, CDR1 is SGHRS, CDR2 YFSETQ. Trimming removed 6 bases from V and 2 bases from J; junction bases left unmatched: 6. This CDR3 spans 14 amino acids.

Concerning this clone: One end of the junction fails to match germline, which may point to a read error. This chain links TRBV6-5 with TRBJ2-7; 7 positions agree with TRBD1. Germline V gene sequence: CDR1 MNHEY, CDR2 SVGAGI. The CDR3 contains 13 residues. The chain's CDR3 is CASTHRGSSEQYF. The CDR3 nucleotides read TGTGCCAGCACCCACAGGGGTTCCTCCGAGCAGTACTTC.

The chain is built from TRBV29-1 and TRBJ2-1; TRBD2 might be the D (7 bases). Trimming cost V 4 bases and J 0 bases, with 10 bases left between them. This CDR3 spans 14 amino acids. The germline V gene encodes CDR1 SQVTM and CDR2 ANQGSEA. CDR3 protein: CSVARGASYNEQFF. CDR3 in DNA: TGCAGCGTTGCTCGGGGGGCCTCCTACAATGAGCAGTTCTTC.

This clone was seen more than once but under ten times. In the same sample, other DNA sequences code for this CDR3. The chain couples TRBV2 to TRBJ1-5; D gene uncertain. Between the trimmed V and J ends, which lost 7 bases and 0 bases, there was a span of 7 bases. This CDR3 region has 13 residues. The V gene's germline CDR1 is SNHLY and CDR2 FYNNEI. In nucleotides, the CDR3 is TGTGCCAGCAAACGAGATAGCAATCAGCCCCAGCATTTT. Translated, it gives CASKRDSNQPQHF.

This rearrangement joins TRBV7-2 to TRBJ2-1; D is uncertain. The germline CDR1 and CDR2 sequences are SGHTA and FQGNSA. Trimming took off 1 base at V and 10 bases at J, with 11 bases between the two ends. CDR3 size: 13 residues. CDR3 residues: CASSLGVLGEQFF. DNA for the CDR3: TGTGCCAGCAGCTTAGGGGTGTTGGGCGAGCAGTTCTTC.

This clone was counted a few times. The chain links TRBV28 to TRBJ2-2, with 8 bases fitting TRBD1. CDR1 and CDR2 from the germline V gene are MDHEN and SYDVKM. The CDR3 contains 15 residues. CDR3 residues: CAIGGDRSYTGELFF. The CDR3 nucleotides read TGTGCAATAGGCGGGGACAGGTCGTACACCGGGGAGCTGTTTTTT.

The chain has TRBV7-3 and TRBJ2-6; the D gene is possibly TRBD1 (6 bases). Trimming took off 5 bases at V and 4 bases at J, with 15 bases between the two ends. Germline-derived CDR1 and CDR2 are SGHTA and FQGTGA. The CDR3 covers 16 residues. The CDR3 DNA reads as TGTGCCAGCAGCGCCCAACAGGGAGCGGGGGCCAACGTCCTGACTTTC. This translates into CASSAQQGAGANVLTF.